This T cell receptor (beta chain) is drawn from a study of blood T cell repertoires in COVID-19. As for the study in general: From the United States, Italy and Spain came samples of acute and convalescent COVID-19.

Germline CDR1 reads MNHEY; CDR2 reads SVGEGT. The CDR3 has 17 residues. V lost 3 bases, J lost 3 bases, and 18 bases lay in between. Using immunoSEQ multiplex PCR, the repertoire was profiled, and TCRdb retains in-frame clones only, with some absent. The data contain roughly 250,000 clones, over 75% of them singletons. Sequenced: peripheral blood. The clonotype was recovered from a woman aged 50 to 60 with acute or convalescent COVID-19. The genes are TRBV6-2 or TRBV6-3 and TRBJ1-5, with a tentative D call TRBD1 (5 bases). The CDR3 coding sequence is TGTGCCAGCAGTTATATTGGGCCCGACAGCCACAATCAGCCCCAGCATTTT. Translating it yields CASSYIGPDSHNQPQHF.